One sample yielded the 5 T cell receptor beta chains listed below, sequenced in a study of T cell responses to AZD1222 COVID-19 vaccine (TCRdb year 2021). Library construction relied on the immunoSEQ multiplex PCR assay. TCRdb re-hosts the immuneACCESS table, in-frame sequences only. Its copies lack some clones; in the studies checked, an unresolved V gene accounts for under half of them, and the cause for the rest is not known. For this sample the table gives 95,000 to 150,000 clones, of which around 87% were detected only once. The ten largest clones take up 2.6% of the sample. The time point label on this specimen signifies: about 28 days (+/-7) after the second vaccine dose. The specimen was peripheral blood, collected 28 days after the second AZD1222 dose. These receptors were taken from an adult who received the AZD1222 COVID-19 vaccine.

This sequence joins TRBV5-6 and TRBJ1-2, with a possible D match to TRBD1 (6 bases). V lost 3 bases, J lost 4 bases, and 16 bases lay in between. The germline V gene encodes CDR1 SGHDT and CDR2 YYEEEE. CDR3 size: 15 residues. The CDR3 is CASSSVRGIFYGYTF. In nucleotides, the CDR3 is TGTGCCAGCAGCTCAGTAAGGGGGATTTTCTATGGCTACACCTTC.

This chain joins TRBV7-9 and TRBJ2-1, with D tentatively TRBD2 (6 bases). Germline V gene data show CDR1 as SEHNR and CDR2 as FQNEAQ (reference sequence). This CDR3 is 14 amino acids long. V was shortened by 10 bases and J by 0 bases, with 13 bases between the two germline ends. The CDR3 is CATDPGGSYNEQFF. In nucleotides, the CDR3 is TGTGCCACCGACCCCGGGGGCTCCTACAATGAGCAGTTCTTC. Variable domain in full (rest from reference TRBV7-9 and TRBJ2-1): DTGVSQNPRHKITKRGQNVTFRCDPISEHNRLYWYRQTLGQGPEFLTYFQNEAQLEKSRLLSDRFSAERPKGSFSTLEIQRTEQGDSAMYLCATDPGGSYNEQFFGPGTRLTVL.

CDR3: CASSTQGSTNEKLFF. The CDR3 nucleotides are TGTGCCAGTAGTACACAGGGGTCAACTAATGAAAAACTGTTTTTT. The V call is TRBV19, the J call TRBJ1-4, with 7 bases matching TRBD1. The CDR3 sequence is 15 residues long. Germline V gene lookup returns CDR1 LNHDA and CDR2 SQIVND (reference sequence). V lost 4 bases and J lost 0; bases outside the gene matches: 2.

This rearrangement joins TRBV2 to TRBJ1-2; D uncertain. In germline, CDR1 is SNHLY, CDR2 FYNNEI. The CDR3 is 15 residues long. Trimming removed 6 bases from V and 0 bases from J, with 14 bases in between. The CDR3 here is CASSDEGPPNYGYTF. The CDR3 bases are TGTGCCAGCAGCGACGAAGGTCCTCCTAACTATGGCTACACCTTC.

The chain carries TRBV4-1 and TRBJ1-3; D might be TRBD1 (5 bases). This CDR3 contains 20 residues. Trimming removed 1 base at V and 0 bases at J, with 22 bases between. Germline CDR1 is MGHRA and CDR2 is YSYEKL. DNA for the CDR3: TGCGCCAGCAGCCAAGGTCCTTCCGGGACGCGAGGGAGCTCTGGAAACACCATATATTTT. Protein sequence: CASSQGPSGTRGSSGNTIYF.